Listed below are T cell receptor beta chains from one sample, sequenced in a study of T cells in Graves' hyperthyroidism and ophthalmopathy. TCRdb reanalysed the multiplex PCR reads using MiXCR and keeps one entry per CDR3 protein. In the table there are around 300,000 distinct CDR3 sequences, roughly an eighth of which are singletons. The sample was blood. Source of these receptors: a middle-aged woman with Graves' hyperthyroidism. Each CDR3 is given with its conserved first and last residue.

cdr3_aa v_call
CASSLTSGSDGTGELFF TRBV5-1
CASSYSYSFAGYTF TRBV6-6
CASSVKTGTDFQETQYF TRBV9
CASRYTGGGNQPQHF TRBV6-5
CASSYSGAAEYEQYF TRBV6-5
CAISEPGTSGSNEQFF TRBV10-3
CASSEARGRAGEQYF TRBV2
CASTQTGVGETQYF TRBV9
CASTKDRGMNTEAFF TRBV12-3/TRBV12-4
CASSEQPANTEAFF TRBV6-1
CASSADLNSPLHF TRBV2
CASSPLWTGANVLTF TRBV7-3
CSATGEGYTF TRBV20-1
CASSFTGRTYEQYF TRBV27
CASSFPTRTSNQPQHF TRBV28
CASSIGDQSGETQYF TRBV19
CASSPEYQVEAFF TRBV18
CASSPHGKATNTEAFF TRBV7-9
CASSLNSGRADGELFF TRBV7-9
CATWDGVSYEQYF TRBV24-1
CANSFAPGGEAFF TRBV5-6
CASSASRTDTQYF TRBV6-4
CASRPGTGVGGELFF TRBV2
CAWSFHQGNNSPLHF TRBV30
CSASLPSGLDGYTF TRBV20-1
CATSRGTSGRAYEQYF TRBV15
CASRLGTGNTGELFF TRBV27